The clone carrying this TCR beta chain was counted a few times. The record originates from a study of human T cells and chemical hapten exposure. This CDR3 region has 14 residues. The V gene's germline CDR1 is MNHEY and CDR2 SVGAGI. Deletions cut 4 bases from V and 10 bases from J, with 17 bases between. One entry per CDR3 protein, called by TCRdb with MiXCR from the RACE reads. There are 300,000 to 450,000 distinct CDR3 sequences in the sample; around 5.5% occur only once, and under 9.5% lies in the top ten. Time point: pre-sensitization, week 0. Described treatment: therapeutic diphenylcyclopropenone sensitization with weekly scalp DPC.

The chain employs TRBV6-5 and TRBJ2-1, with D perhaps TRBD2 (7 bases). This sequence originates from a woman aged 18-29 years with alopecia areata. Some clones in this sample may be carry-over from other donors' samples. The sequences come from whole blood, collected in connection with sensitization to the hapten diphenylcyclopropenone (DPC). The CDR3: CASSLEGGAWEQFF. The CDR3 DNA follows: TGTGCCAGCAGTTTGGAGGGGGGGGCTTGGGAGCAGTTCTTC.